Listed below are T cell receptor beta chains from one sample, sequenced in a study of T cell responses to AZD1222 COVID-19 vaccine. Some clones are missing from TCRdb's copy, which holds only in-frame ones; the method was immunoSEQ multiplex PCR. The data show about 180,000 clones, 70% to 90% seen once. The specimen comprised peripheral blood, sampled 28 days after the second AZD1222 dose. The receptors come from an adult who received the AZD1222 COVID-19 vaccine. Both conserved end residues are part of each CDR3. The D gene is left open where the match is weak. Only some rows state a clone size, as once, few, many or a class for expanded clones.

D gene: NA; J gene: TRBJ1-1; clone size: NA; V gene: TRBV29-1; CDR3 DNA: TGCAGCGTTGTTTATGGGTACACTGAAGCTTTCTTT; CDR3 protein: CSVVYGYTEAFF
D gene: TRBD2; J gene: TRBJ2-1; clone size: once; V gene: TRBV9; CDR3 DNA: TGTGCCAGCAGCGTGTCTAGCGGCTACAATGAGCAGTTCTTC; CDR3 protein: CASSVSSGYNEQFF
D gene: NA; J gene: TRBJ2-2; clone size: NA; V gene: TRBV19; CDR3 DNA: TGTGCCAGTAGTATCTTGGTAGCGCAGGCCACCGGGGAGCTGTTTTTT; CDR3 protein: CASSILVAQATGELFF
D gene: TRBD2; J gene: TRBJ2-1; clone size: NA; V gene: TRBV28; CDR3 DNA: TGTGCCAGCAGTCTCAGACTAGCGGGCTCCTACAATGAGCAGTTCTTC; CDR3 protein: CASSLRLAGSYNEQFF
D gene: NA; J gene: TRBJ2-7; clone size: NA; V gene: TRBV4-1; CDR3 DNA: TGCGCCAGCAGCCGGACGGCAGGGGACCCGACCTACGAGCAGTACTTC; CDR3 protein: CASSRTAGDPTYEQYF
D gene: NA; J gene: TRBJ2-7; clone size: once; V gene: TRBV19; CDR3 DNA: TGTGCCAGTAGTATGGAGCCCTACGAGCAGTACTTC; CDR3 protein: CASSMEPYEQYF
D gene: TRBD1; J gene: TRBJ1-2; clone size: NA; V gene: TRBV27; CDR3 DNA: TGTGCCAGCAGTTCGACAGGGATAATTAACTATGGCTACACCTTC; CDR3 protein: CASSSTGIINYGYTF
D gene: TRBD1; J gene: TRBJ1-4; clone size: few; V gene: TRBV2; CDR3 DNA: TGTGCCAGCAGCCGCGATGTCAGGGGGAATGAAAAACTGTTTTTT; CDR3 protein: CASSRDVRGNEKLFF
D gene: TRBD1; J gene: TRBJ2-7; clone size: NA; V gene: TRBV18; CDR3 DNA: TGTGCCAGCTCAAGCCGGGACAGGTCCTCCTACGAGCAGTACTTC; CDR3 protein: CASSSRDRSSYEQYF
D gene: NA; J gene: TRBJ2-5; clone size: NA; V gene: TRBV27; CDR3 DNA: TGTGCCAGCAGTCAGGGATACGGAGAGACCCAGTACTTC; CDR3 protein: CASSQGYGETQYF
D gene: TRBD2; J gene: TRBJ2-3; clone size: many; V gene: TRBV6-4; CDR3 DNA: TGTGCCAGCAGTGTCCTAGCGGGAGGCACAGATACGCAGTATTTT; CDR3 protein: CASSVLAGGTDTQYF
D gene: TRBD2; J gene: TRBJ2-3; clone size: NA; V gene: TRBV28; CDR3 DNA: TGTGCCAGCAGTTTAAGGCTAGCGGGCAGCACAGATACGCAGTATTTT; CDR3 protein: CASSLRLAGSTDTQYF
D gene: TRBD2; J gene: TRBJ2-1; clone size: once; V gene: TRBV7-3; CDR3 DNA: TGTGCCAGCAGCTCGGGACTAGCGGGAGGTGAGCAGTTCTTC; CDR3 protein: CASSSGLAGGEQFF
D gene: NA; J gene: TRBJ2-5; clone size: NA; V gene: TRBV5-1; CDR3 DNA: TGCGCCAGCAGCGCCACAGGGACTAAGGAGACCCAGTACTTC; CDR3 protein: CASSATGTKETQYF
D gene: TRBD2; J gene: TRBJ2-7; clone size: NA; V gene: TRBV6-2/TRBV6-3; CDR3 DNA: TGTGCCAGCATTTACGGGGGGAGCTCCTACGAGCAGTACTTC; CDR3 protein: CASIYGGSSYEQYF
D gene: TRBD1; J gene: TRBJ2-5; clone size: NA; V gene: TRBV30; CDR3 DNA: TGTGCCTGGACCGGGACAGACCGACAAGAGACCCAGTACTTC; CDR3 protein: CAWTGTDRQETQYF
D gene: TRBD1; J gene: TRBJ1-1; clone size: NA; V gene: TRBV5-1; CDR3 DNA: TGCGCCAGCGGTCAGGGGGAAGAGAACACTGAAGCTTTCTTT; CDR3 protein: CASGQGEENTEAFF
D gene: NA; J gene: TRBJ2-2; clone size: NA; V gene: TRBV7-2; CDR3 DNA: TGTGCCAGCAGCTTAGTGCAGAACGGGGAGCTGTTTTTT; CDR3 protein: CASSLVQNGELFF
D gene: TRBD1; J gene: TRBJ2-7; clone size: NA; V gene: TRBV5-5; CDR3 DNA: TGTGCCAGCAGCTTGGTTGGACAGGGGGTCTACGAGCAGTACTTC; CDR3 protein: CASSLVGQGVYEQYF
D gene: NA; J gene: TRBJ2-3; clone size: NA; V gene: TRBV19; CDR3 DNA: TGTGCCAGTAGTGCGGTCAGGGCAGATACGCAGTATTTT; CDR3 protein: CASSAVRADTQYF
D gene: NA; J gene: TRBJ1-2; clone size: NA; V gene: TRBV28; CDR3 DNA: TGTGCCAGCAGTTTGGCGGCAGACTTAGGAGGCTACACCTTC; CDR3 protein: CASSLAADLGGYTF
D gene: NA; J gene: TRBJ1-2; clone size: few; V gene: TRBV21-1; CDR3 DNA: TGTGCCAGCAGCATGACAGGGGCTAACTATGGCTACACCTTC; CDR3 protein: CASSMTGANYGYTF
D gene: NA; J gene: TRBJ1-6; clone size: NA; V gene: TRBV28; CDR3 DNA: TGTGCCAGCAAGGCAGGACCCTATAATTCACCCCTCCACTTT; CDR3 protein: CASKAGPYNSPLHF
D gene: NA; J gene: TRBJ1-6; clone size: NA; V gene: TRBV28; CDR3 DNA: TGTGCCAGCAGCTTTCCCGGGACGAAGAGGGCTTCACCCCTCCACTTT; CDR3 protein: CASSFPGTKRASPLHF
D gene: TRBD2; J gene: TRBJ2-1; clone size: NA; V gene: TRBV4-3; CDR3 DNA: TGCGCCAGCAGCCAAGACCGGGGAGGGCCCCTCTTATACAATGAGCAGTTCTTC; CDR3 protein: CASSQDRGGPLLYNEQFF
D gene: NA; J gene: TRBJ2-3; clone size: once; V gene: TRBV4-3; CDR3 DNA: TGCGCCAGCAGCCAGGACCTAGGCCTGGCAGATACGCAGTATTTT; CDR3 protein: CASSQDLGLADTQYF
D gene: TRBD2; J gene: TRBJ2-1; clone size: once; V gene: TRBV3-1/TRBV3-2; CDR3 DNA: TGTGCCAGCAGCCAAGTTACTAGCGGGAGGGCTGCCTACAATGAGCAGTTCTTC; CDR3 protein: CASSQVTSGRAAYNEQFF
D gene: NA; J gene: TRBJ2-3; clone size: NA; V gene: TRBV6-4; CDR3 DNA: TGTGCCAGCAGTAGGGACTCCAGTCAAACAGATACGCAGTATTTT; CDR3 protein: CASSRDSSQTDTQYF
D gene: NA; J gene: TRBJ1-1; clone size: NA; V gene: TRBV4-2; CDR3 DNA: TGTGCCAGCAGCCGTCCGGGGAACACTGAAGCTTTCTTT; CDR3 protein: CASSRPGNTEAFF
D gene: NA; J gene: TRBJ2-3; clone size: once; V gene: TRBV14; CDR3 DNA: TGTGCCAGCAGCCAATGGGGCAGTAGCACAGATACGCAGTATTTT; CDR3 protein: CASSQWGSSTDTQYF
D gene: TRBD1; J gene: TRBJ1-1; clone size: few; V gene: TRBV6-5; CDR3 DNA: TGTGCCAGCAGTTACTATGGACAGGGGAGCGCTGAAGCTTTCTTT; CDR3 protein: CASSYYGQGSAEAFF
D gene: NA; J gene: TRBJ2-3; clone size: NA; V gene: TRBV21-1; CDR3 DNA: TGTGCCAGCAGCAAAGACAGGCGCACAGATACGCAGTATTTT; CDR3 protein: CASSKDRRTDTQYF
D gene: NA; J gene: TRBJ1-5; clone size: NA; V gene: TRBV9; CDR3 DNA: TGTGCCAGCAGCGTAGACGGTTGGTTCAATCAGCCCCAGCATTTT; CDR3 protein: CASSVDGWFNQPQHF
D gene: NA; J gene: TRBJ2-3; clone size: NA; V gene: TRBV5-1; CDR3 DNA: TGCGCCAGCAGCTTTGGAGTTAGCACAGATACGCAGTATTTT; CDR3 protein: CASSFGVSTDTQYF
D gene: NA; J gene: TRBJ2-2; clone size: NA; V gene: TRBV9; CDR3 DNA: TGTGCCAGCAGCGACGCCTTCGAGGCCGGGGAGCTGTTTTTT; CDR3 protein: CASSDAFEAGELFF
D gene: NA; J gene: TRBJ2-4; clone size: NA; V gene: TRBV7-9; CDR3 DNA: TGTGCCAGCAGCACAAGGGCGGGAATAGCCAAAAACATTCAGTACTTC; CDR3 protein: CASSTRAGIAKNIQYF
D gene: TRBD1; J gene: TRBJ2-2; clone size: NA; V gene: TRBV3-1/TRBV3-2; CDR3 DNA: TGTGCCAGCAGCCCAAGGACAGGGTGGTCCGGGGAGCTGTTTTTT; CDR3 protein: CASSPRTGWSGELFF
D gene: NA; J gene: TRBJ2-1; clone size: NA; V gene: TRBV5-1; CDR3 DNA: TGCGCCAGCAGCTTGAGTGGGAGGAGCGACAATGAGCAGTTCTTC; CDR3 protein: CASSLSGRSDNEQFF
D gene: TRBD1; J gene: TRBJ2-7; clone size: few; V gene: TRBV19; CDR3 DNA: TGTGCCAGTAGTACGACAGGGGGATACGAGCAGTACTTC; CDR3 protein: CASSTTGGYEQYF
D gene: NA; J gene: TRBJ2-1; clone size: NA; V gene: TRBV11-2; CDR3 DNA: TGTGCCAGCAGCCAGAGCTCCTACAATGAGCAGTTCTTC; CDR3 protein: CASSQSSYNEQFF
D gene: TRBD1; J gene: TRBJ2-1; clone size: NA; V gene: TRBV6-2/TRBV6-3; CDR3 DNA: TGTGCCAGCAGTATGGGGGACAGGGGGCATTACAATGAGCAGTTCTTC; CDR3 protein: CASSMGDRGHYNEQFF
D gene: NA; J gene: TRBJ2-2; clone size: NA; V gene: TRBV7-9; CDR3 DNA: TGTGCCAGCATGCTCGGCCCGAACACCGGGGAGCTGTTTTTT; CDR3 protein: CASMLGPNTGELFF
D gene: NA; J gene: TRBJ1-5; clone size: NA; V gene: TRBV27; CDR3 DNA: TGTGCCAGCTGGAACGGACAGCTAAGCAATCAGCCCCAGCATTTT; CDR3 protein: CASWNGQLSNQPQHF
D gene: TRBD1; J gene: TRBJ2-7; clone size: NA; V gene: TRBV28; CDR3 DNA: TGTGCCAGCAGTGGGGGTGGGACAGGGACCTACGAGCAGTACTTC; CDR3 protein: CASSGGGTGTYEQYF
D gene: TRBD1; J gene: TRBJ1-5; clone size: NA; V gene: TRBV30; CDR3 DNA: TGTGCCTGGAGGCGGGACAGCTTTCCCAATCAGCCCCAGCATTTT; CDR3 protein: CAWRRDSFPNQPQHF
D gene: NA; J gene: TRBJ2-7; clone size: once; V gene: TRBV5-6; CDR3 DNA: TGTGCCAGCAGTCAGGGGCCCGGGGTCGAGCAGTACTTC; CDR3 protein: CASSQGPGVEQYF
D gene: TRBD1; J gene: TRBJ2-1; clone size: NA; V gene: TRBV9; CDR3 DNA: TGTGCCAGCAGCGCTTTGACCGGGACAGGGGGAATGAATGAGCAGTTCTTC; CDR3 protein: CASSALTGTGGMNEQFF
D gene: TRBD1; J gene: TRBJ2-2; clone size: NA; V gene: TRBV28; CDR3 DNA: TGTGCCAGCAGTTATGGGACAGCGAACACCGGGGAGCTGTTTTTT; CDR3 protein: CASSYGTANTGELFF
D gene: TRBD2; J gene: TRBJ2-5; clone size: NA; V gene: TRBV7-9; CDR3 DNA: TGTGCCAGCAGCCTACCGGGACTAGAGGGGGGGACCCAGTACTTC; CDR3 protein: CASSLPGLEGGTQYF
D gene: NA; J gene: TRBJ1-1; clone size: NA; V gene: TRBV29-1; CDR3 DNA: TGCAGTGTAGATGCAGTGAACACTGAAGCTTTCTTT; CDR3 protein: CSVDAVNTEAFF
D gene: TRBD2; J gene: TRBJ2-7; clone size: NA; V gene: TRBV11-2; CDR3 DNA: TGTGCCAGCAGCTCCCCACGGGAGGGCTACGAGCAGTACTTC; CDR3 protein: CASSSPREGYEQYF
D gene: TRBD2; J gene: TRBJ2-7; clone size: once; V gene: TRBV2; CDR3 DNA: TGTGCCAGCAGTGCATTGGGACTAGCGGGTATCTCCTACGAGCAGTACTTC; CDR3 protein: CASSALGLAGISYEQYF